The present T cell receptor (beta chain) was sequenced within a study of blood T cell repertoires in COVID-19. Study background: Whether acute or convalescent, the COVID-19 samples came from the United States, Italy and Spain. PBMCs, B-cell-depleted T cells, or T cells were the source of the cDNA or gDNA that made up the material.

Methods used by the authors: Nucleated cell number was recorded as an estimate derived from reference gene primer amplification. TCRdb keeps only in-frame clones here, not all; method: immunoSEQ multiplex PCR. V, J and clone size are taken as reported in that table, and D and trimming were inferred from the DNA itself. Of about 150,000 clones listed, 87% were seen once; the top ten hold approximately 4.1%. This CDR3 has 13 residues. The junction had 2 bases not matched to a gene; V was cut back by 6 bases and J by 8 bases. Germline values: CDR1 SNHLY, CDR2 FYNNEI. The chain is built from TRBV2 and TRBJ1-4, with 11 bases fitting TRBD1. This TCR came from a woman aged 60 to 75 with active or convalescent COVID-19. Sequencing was done on a sample of peripheral blood. The CDR3 bases are TGTGCCAGCAGCGGGACAGGGGGGGAAAAACTGTTTTTT. It yields the protein CASSGTGGEKLFF.